This T cell receptor (beta chain) was retrieved from a study of cytomegalovirus exposure and HLA in healthy donors. Study outcomes and limitations: Links to common viral pathogens appeared, in a later analysis, for several of the most significant clusters.

The CDR3 runs to 15 residues. CDR1 and CDR2 from the germline V gene are MNHNS and SASEGT. Primers: 60 Vbeta forward and 13 Jbeta reverse. Here immunoSEQ multiplex PCR was the method, and the copy in TCRdb shows in-frame clones only, minus some. The sample lists over 150,000 clones, 77% occurring once. Worth noting for this clone: What it binds is unknown. The junction departs from germline at one end; a sequencing error may be responsible.

The V call is TRBV6-1, the J call TRBJ2-2; no reliable D call. The source material was PBMCs. The clonotype was recovered from a woman aged 25 to 45 in good health and CMV-seropositive. The CDR3 here is CATSPTKSNTGELFF. As DNA, the CDR3 is TGTGCCACCAGTCCTACTAAGAGCAACACCGGGGAGCTGTTTTTT.